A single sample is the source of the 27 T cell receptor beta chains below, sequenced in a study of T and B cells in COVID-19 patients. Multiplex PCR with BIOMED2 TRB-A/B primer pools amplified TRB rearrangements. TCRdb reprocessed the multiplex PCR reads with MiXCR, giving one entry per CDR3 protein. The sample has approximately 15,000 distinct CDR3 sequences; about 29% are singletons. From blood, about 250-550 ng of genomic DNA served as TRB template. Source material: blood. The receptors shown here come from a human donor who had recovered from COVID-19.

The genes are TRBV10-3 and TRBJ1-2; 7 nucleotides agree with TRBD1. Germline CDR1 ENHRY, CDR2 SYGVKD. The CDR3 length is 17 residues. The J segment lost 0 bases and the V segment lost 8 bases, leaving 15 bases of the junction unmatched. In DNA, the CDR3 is TGTGCCATCCACACTCCTTCCGGACAGGCTTCTAACTATGGCTACACCTTC. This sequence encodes CAIHTPSGQASNYGYTF.

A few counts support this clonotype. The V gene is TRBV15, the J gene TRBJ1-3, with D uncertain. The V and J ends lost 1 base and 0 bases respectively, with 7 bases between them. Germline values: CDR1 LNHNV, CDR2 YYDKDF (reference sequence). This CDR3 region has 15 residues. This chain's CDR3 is CATSRGQSSGNTIYF. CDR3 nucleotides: TGTGCCACCAGCAGAGGCCAGAGCTCTGGAAACACCATATATTTT. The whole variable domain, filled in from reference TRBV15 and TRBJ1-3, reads DAMVIQNPRYQVTQFGKPVTLSCSQTLNHNVMYWYQQKSSQAPKLLFHYYDKDFNNEADTPDNFQSRRPNTSFCFLDIRSPGLGDTAMYLCATSRGQSSGNTIYFGEGSWLTVV.

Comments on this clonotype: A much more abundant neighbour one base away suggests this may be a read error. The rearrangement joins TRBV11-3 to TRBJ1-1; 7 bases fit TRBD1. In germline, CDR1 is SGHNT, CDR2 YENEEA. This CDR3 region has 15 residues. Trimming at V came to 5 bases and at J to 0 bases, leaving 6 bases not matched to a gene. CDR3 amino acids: CASSPGTVMNTEAFF. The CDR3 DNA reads TGTGCCAGCAGCCCAGGGACAGTAATGAACACTGAAGCTTTCTTT.

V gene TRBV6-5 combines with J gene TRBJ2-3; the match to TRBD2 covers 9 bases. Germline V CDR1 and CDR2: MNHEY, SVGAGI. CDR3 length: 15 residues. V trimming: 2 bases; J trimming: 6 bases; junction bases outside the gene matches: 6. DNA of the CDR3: TGTGCCAGCAGTTACCGAGCGGGAGGCCGGGATACGCAGTATTTT. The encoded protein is CASSYRAGGRDTQYF.

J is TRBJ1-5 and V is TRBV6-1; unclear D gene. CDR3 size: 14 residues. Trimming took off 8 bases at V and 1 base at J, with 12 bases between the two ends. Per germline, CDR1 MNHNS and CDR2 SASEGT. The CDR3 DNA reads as TGTGCCAGCTCGGACCTTTTGAGCAATCAGCCCCAGCATTTT. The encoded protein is CASSDLLSNQPQHF.

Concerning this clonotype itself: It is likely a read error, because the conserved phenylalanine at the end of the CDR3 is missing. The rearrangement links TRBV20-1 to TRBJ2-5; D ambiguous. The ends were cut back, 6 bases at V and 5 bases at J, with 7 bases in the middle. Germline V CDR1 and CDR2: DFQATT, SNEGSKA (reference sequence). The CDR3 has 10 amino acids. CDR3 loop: CSARRETQYL. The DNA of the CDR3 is TGCAGTGCCAGAAGGGAGACCCAGTACCTC.

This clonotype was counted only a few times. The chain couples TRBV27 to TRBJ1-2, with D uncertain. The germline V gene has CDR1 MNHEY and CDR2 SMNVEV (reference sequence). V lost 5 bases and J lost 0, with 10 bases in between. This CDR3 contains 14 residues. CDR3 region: CASSPLPTNYGYTF. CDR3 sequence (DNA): TGTGCCAGCAGTCCTCTCCCAACTAACTATGGCTACACCTTC.

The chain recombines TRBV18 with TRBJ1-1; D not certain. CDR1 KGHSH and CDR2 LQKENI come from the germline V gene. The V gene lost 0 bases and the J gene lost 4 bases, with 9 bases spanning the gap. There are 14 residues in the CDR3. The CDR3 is CASSPPKGATEAFF. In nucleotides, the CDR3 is TGTGCCAGCTCACCACCTAAGGGCGCCACTGAAGCTTTCTTT. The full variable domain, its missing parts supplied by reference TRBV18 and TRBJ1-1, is NAGVMQNPRHLVRRRGQEARLRCSPMKGHSHVYWYRQLPEEGLKFMVYLQKENIIDESGMPKERFSAEFPKEGPSILRIQQVVRGDSAAYFCASSPPKGATEAFFGQGTRLTVV.

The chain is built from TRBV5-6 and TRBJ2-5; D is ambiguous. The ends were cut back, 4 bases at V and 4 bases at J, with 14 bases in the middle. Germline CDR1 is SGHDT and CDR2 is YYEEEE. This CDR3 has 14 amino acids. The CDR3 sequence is CASSRTARRETQYF. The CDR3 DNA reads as TGTGCCAGCAGCCGGACCGCGCGGCGAGAGACCCAGTACTTC.

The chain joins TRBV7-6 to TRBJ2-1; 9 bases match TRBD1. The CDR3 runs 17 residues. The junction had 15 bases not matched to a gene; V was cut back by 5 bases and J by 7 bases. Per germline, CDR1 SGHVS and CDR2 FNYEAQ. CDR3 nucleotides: TGTGCCAGCAGCCGACCCCGGGGGGACAGGGCGGGGAATGAGCAGTTCTTC. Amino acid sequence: CASSRPRGDRAGNEQFF.

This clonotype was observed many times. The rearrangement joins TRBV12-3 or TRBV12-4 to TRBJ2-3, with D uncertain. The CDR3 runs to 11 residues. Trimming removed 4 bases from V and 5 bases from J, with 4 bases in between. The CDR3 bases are TGTGCCAGCAGTTCTAGAGATACGCAGTATTTT. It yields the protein CASSSRDTQYF.

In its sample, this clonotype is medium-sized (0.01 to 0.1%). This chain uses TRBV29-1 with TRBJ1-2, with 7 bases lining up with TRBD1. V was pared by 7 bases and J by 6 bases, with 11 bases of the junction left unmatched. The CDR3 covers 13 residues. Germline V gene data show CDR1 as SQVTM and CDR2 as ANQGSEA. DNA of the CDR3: TGCAGCGGGCGTCAGGGGACAGCAGATGGCTACACCTTC. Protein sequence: CSGRQGTADGYTF.

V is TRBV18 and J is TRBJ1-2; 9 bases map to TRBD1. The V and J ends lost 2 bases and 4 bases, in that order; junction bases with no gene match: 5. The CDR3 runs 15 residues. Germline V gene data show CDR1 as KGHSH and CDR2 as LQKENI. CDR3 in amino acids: CASSPSGTGPYGYTF. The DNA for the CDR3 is TGTGCCAGCTCACCATCCGGGACAGGGCCCTATGGCTACACCTTC.

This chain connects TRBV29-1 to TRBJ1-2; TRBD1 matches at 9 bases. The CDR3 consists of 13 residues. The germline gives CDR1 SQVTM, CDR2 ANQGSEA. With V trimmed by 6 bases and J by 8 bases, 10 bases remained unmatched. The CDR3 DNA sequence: TGCAGCGTGCCGGGACAGGGCGGTCGCGGCTACACCTTC. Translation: CSVPGQGGRGYTF.

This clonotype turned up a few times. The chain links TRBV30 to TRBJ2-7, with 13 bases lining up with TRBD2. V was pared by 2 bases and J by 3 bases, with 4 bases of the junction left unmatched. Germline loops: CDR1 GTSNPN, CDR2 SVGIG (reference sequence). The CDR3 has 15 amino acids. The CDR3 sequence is CAWSTTSGRYYEQYF. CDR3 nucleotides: TGTGCCTGGAGTACGACTAGCGGGAGGTACTACGAGCAGTACTTC. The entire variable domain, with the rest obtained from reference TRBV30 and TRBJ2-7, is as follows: SQTIHQWPATLVQPVGSPLSLECTVEGTSNPNLYWYRQAAGRGLQLLFYSVGIGQISSEVPQNLSASRPQDRQFILSSKKLLLSDSGFYLCAWSTTSGRYYEQYFGPGTRLTVT.

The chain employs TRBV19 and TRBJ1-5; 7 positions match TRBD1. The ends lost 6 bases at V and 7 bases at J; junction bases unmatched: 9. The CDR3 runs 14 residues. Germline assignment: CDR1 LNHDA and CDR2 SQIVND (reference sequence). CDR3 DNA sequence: TGTGCCAGTAGCGACAGGGCCGGGGGGCAGCCCCAGCATTTT. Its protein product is CASSDRAGGQPQHF.

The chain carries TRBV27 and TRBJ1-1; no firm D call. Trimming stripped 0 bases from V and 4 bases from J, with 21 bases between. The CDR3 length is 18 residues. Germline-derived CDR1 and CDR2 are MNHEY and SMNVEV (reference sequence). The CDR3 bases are TGTGCCAGCAGTTTATCGATTTCTGGCAGGCGGCGGGCCACTGAAGCTTTCTTT. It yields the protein CASSLSISGRRRATEAFF.

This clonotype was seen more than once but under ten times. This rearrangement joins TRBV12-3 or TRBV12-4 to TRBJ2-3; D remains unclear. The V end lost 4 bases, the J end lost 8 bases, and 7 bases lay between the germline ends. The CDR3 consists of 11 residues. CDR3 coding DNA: TGTGCCAGCAGTTACAGTGTTACGCAGTATTTT. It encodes CASSYSVTQYF.

CDR3 region: CASRLMGQPQHF. The CDR3 coding sequence is TGTGCCAGCAGGTTGATGGGTCAGCCCCAGCATTTT. V gene TRBV12-3 or TRBV12-4 combines with J gene TRBJ1-5; D remains ambiguous. The CDR3 is made up of 12 amino acids. Between the trimmed V and J ends, which lost 6 bases and 6 bases, there was a span of 9 bases.

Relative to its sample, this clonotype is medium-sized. The CDR3: CASGGASKNIQYF. DNA for the CDR3: TGTGCCAGCGGGGGTGCTTCCAAAAACATTCAGTACTTC. The rearrangement joins TRBV19 to TRBJ2-4, with D maybe TRBD2 (6 bases). Trimming took off 9 bases at V and 2 bases at J, with 11 bases between the two ends. The CDR3 is made up of 13 amino acids. Looked up from germline, CDR1 is LNHDA and CDR2 is SQIVND (reference sequence).

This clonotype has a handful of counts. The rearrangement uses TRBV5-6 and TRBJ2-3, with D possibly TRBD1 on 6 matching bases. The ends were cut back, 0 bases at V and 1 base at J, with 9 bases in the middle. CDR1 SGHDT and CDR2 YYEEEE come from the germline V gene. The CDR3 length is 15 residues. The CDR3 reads CASSLEPGGTDTQYF. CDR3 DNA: TGTGCCAGCAGCTTGGAGCCAGGGGGCACAGATACGCAGTATTTT.

CDR3 sequence reads: CASSTDREDTEAFF. CDR3 nucleotide sequence: TGTGCCAGTAGTACGGACAGGGAGGACACTGAAGCTTTCTTT. This chain uses TRBV19 with TRBJ1-1; TRBD1 matches 8 bases. This CDR3 region has 14 residues. CDR1 is LNHDA and CDR2 is SQIVND in the germline V gene (reference sequence). V shed 4 bases, J shed 3 bases, and the junction held 4 bases outside the gene matches.

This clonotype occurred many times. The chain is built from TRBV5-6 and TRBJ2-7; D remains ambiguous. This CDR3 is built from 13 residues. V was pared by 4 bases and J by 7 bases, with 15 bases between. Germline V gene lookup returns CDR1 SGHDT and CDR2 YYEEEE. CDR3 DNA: TGTGCCAGCAGCCCGCGTGAGTTGGGGGAGCAGTACTTC. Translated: CASSPRELGEQYF.

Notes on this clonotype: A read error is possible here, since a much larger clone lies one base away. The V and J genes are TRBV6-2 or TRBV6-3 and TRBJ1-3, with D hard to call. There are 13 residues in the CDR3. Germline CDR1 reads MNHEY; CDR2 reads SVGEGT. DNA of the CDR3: TGTGCCATCAGTACGGTACAGGGAAACACCATATATTTT. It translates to CAISTVQGNTIYF.

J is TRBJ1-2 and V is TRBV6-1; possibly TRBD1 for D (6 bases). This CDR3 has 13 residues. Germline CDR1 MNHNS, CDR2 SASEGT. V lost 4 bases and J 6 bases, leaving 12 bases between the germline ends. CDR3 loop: CASSGQGRDGYTF. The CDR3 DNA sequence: TGTGCCAGCAGTGGTCAGGGGCGGGATGGCTACACCTTC.

Written as DNA, the CDR3 is TGTGCCAGCAGCCAAGAGTTATACAATGAGCAGTTCTTC. Amino acid sequence: CASSQELYNEQFF. This chain uses TRBV14 with TRBJ2-1; the D is unclear. Per the germline V gene, CDR1 is SGHDN and CDR2 is FVKESK. The CDR3 is made up of 13 amino acids. Trimming shortened V by 0 bases and J by 4 bases, and 4 bases separated the two germline ends.

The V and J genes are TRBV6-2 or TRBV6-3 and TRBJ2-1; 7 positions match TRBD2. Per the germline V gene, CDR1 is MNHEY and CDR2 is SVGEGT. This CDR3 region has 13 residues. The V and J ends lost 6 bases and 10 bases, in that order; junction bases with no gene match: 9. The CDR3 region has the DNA TGTGCCAGCAGCCGCCCCAGGGACTACGAGCAGTTCTTC. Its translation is CASSRPRDYEQFF.